This T cell receptor (beta chain) was captured by sequencing in a study of identical twins. Only a few counts were recorded for this clonotype. Trimming took 6 bases from V and 0 from J; bases not matched to a gene: 4. CDR3 length: 15 residues. MiXCR, run by TCRdb on the 5' RACE reads, gives a single entry per CDR3 protein. The repertoire holds 500,000 to 700,000 distinct CDR3 sequences, about 7% seen once, with roughly 1.6% in the top ten. These data were also filed under a second study, of yellow fever vaccine responses in identical twins. That investigation notes: Vaccine-induced T cell responses in twins were reportedly observed to appear partly convergent, partly personalized.

The chain couples TRBV12-3 or TRBV12-4 to TRBJ2-3, with TRBD2 matching 9 bases. The sequenced material came from PBMCs. This TCR came from a woman under 30 in good health. The CDR3 loop is CASRVTSGSTDTQYF. CDR3 in DNA: TGTGCCAGCAGGGTTACTAGCGGGAGCACAGATACGCAGTATTTT.